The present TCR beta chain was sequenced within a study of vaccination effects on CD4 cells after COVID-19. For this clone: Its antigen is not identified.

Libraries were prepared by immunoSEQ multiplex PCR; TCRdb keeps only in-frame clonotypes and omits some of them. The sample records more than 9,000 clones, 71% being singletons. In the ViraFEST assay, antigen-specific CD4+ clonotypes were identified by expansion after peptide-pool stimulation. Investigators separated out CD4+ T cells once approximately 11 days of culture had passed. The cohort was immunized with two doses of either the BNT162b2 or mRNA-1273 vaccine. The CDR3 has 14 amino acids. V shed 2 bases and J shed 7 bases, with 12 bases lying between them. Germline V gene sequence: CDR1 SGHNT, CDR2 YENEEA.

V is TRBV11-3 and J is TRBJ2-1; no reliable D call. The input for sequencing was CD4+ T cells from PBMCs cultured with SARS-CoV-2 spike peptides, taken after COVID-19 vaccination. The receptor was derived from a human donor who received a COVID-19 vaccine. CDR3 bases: TGTGCCAGCAGCTTACGAGGAAGGAAAAATGAGCAGTTCTTC. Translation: CASSLRGRKNEQFF.